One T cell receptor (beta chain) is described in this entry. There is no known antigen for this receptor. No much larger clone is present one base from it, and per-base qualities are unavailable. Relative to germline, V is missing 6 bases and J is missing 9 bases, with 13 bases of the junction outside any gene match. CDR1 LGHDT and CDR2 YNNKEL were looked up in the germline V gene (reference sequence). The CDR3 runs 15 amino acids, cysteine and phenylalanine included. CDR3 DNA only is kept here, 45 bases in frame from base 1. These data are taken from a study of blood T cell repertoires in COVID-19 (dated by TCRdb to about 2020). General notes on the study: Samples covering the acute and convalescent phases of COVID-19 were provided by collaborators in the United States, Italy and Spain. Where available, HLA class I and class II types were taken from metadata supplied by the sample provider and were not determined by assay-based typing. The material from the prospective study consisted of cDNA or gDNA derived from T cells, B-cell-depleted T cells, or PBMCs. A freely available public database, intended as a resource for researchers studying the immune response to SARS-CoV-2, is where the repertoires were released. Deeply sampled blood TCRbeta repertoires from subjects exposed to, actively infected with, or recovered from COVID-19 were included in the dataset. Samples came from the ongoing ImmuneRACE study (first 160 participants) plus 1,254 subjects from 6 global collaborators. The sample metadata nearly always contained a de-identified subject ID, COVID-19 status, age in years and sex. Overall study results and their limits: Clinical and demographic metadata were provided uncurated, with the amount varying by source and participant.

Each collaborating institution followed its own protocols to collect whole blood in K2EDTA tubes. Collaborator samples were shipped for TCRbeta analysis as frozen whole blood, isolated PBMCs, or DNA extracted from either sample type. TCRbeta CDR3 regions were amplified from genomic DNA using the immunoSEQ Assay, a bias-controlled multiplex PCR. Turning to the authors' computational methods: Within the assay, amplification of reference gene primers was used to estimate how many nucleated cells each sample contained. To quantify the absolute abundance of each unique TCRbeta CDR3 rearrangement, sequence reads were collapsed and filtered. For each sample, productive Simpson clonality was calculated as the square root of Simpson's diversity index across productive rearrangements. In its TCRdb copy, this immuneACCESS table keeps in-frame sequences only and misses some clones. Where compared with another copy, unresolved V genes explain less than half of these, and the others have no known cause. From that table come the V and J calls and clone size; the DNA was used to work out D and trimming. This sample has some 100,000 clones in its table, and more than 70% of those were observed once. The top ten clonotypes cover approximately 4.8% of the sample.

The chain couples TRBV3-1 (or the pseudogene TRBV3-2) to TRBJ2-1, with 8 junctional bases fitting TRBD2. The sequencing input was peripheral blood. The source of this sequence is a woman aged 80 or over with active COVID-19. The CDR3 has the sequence CASSQPGLEYGEQFF. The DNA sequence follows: TGTGCCAGCAGTCAACCGGGACTAGAGTACGGTGAGCAGTTCTTC.